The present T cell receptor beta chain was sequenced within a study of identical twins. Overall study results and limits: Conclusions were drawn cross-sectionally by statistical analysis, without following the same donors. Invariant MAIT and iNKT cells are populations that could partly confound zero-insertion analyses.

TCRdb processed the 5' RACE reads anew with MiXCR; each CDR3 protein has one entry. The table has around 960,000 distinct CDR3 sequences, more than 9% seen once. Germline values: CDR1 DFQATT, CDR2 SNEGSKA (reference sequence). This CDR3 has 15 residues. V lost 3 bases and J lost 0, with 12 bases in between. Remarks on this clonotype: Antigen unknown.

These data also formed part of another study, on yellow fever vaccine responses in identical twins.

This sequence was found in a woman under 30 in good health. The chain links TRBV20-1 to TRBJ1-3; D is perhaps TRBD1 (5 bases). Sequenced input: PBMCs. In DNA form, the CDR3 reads TGCAGTGCTAGTAGGGACGGATACTCTGGAAACACCATATATTTT. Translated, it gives CSASRDGYSGNTIYF.